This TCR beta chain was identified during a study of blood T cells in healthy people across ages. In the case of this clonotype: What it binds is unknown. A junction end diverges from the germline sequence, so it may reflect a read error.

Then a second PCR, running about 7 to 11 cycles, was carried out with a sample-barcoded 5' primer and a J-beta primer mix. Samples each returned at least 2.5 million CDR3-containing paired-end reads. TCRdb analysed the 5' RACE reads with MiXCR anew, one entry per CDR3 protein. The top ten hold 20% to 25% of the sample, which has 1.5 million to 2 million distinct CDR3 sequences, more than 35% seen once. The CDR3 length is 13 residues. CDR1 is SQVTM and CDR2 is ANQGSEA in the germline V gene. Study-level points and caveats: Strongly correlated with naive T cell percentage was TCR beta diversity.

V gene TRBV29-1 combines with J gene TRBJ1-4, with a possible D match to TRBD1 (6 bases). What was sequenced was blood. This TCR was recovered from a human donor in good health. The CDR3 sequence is CSARRRGNEKRFF. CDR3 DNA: TGCAGCGCTAGAAGGAGGGGGAATGAAAAACGGTTTTTT.